What follows describes a single TCR beta chain. At one end, the junction sequence differs from germline, possibly due to a read error. This entry is derived from a study of tumor-infiltrating lymphocytes in primary liver carcinoma. Co-extracted RNA and DNA came from around 18-30 mg of unsorted bulk tissue. CDR1 is SGHAT, CDR2 FQDESV, per germline (reference sequence). CDR3 size: 12 residues. Researchers generated TCR beta cDNA from around 0.55 ug of total RNA, relying on a constant-region primer. Three rounds of nested multiplex PCR with slightly modified ARM-PCR produced TCR beta libraries. Rounds one and two of PCR, each of around 9 cycles, were primed with TRBV1-TRBV30 forward primers and a C-beta reverse primer. Using its own MiXCR run on the multiplex PCR reads, TCRdb lists one record per CDR3 protein. There are roughly 91,000 distinct CDR3 sequences in the sample; 55% to 70% occur only once, and 9.5% lies in the top ten.

The rearrangement joins TRBV11-1 to TRBJ2-1, with D perhaps matching TRBD1 (5 bases). The sequencing sample was made of liver tumor tissue from sampling region 5. Subset given: tumor region T5, tumor centre. This TCR derives from an older woman with primary liver carcinoma and hepatitis B virus infection. CDR3 DNA: TGTGTCAGCAGCCTTGACAGAAATGAGCACTTCTTC. Its protein product is CVSSLDRNEHFF.